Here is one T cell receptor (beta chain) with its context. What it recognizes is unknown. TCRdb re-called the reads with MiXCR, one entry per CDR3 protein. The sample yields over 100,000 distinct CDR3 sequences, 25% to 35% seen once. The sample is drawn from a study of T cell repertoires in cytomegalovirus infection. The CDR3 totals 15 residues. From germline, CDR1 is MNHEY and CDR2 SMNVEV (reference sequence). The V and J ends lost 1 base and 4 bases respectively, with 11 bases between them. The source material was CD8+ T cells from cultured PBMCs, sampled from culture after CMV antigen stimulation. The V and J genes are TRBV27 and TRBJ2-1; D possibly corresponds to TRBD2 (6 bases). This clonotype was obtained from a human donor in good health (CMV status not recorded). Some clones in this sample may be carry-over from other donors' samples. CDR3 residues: CASSLLGGPYNEQFF. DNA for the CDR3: TGTGCCAGCAGTTTATTGGGGGGACCTTACAATGAGCAGTTCTTC.